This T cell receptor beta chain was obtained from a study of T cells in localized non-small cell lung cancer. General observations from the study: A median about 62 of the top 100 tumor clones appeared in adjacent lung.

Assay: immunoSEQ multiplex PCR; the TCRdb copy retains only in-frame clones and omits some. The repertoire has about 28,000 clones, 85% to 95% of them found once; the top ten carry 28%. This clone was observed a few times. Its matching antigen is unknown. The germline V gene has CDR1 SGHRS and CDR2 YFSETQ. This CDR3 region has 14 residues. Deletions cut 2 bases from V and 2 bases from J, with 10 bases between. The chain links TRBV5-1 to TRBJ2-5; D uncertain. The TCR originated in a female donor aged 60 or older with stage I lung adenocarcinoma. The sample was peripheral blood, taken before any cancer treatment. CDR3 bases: TGCGCCAGCAGCTTTGTTGGCAGACAAGAGACCCAGTACTTC. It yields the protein CASSFVGRQETQYF.